The 30 T cell receptor beta chains reported below all come from one sample, sequenced in a study of shared T cell receptors in the human thymus. Produced via immunoSEQ multiplex PCR; TCRdb's table is partial and in-frame only. The data contain more than 550,000 clones, about 89% of them seen just once; the ten biggest clones take up about 0.0094%. These data are also associated with another study on human thymus T cells.

The material sequenced was thymocytes. The source is a boy under three years old with a congenital heart defect.

The rearrangement joins TRBV7-8 to TRBJ1-4; tentative D call: TRBD1 (6 bases). The germline gives CDR1 SGHVS, CDR2 FQNEAQ. The V end lost 0 bases, the J end lost 2 bases, and 16 bases lay between the germline ends. CDR3 length: 18 amino acids. CDR3 nucleotide sequence: TGTGCCAGCAGCTTAGCTCAACACCCCGGACAGACTAATGAAAAACTGTTTTTT. Amino acid sequence: CASSLAQHPGQTNEKLFF.

The J gene is TRBJ2-5, the V gene TRBV4-2, with 12 positions matching TRBD2. The CDR3 loop spans 16 amino acids. V trimming: 4 bases; J trimming: 0 bases; junction bases outside the gene matches: 3. Germline assignment: CDR1 LGHNA and CDR2 YNFKEQ. CDR3: CASSLRTSGDQETQYF. The CDR3 bases are TGTGCCAGCAGCCTTAGGACTAGCGGGGACCAAGAGACCCAGTACTTC.

The V call is TRBV7-2, the J call TRBJ2-3; 11 bases align to TRBD2. J was trimmed by 1 base and V by 1 base; bases with no gene match: 1. CDR3 length equals 16 residues. Germline V CDR1 and CDR2: SGHTA, FQGNSA. DNA of the CDR3: TGTGCCAGCAGCTTAGAGGGACTAGCGGGCACAGATACGCAGTATTTT. Protein: CASSLEGLAGTDTQYF.

The chain couples TRBV2 to TRBJ2-2; 13 nucleotides agree with TRBD2. Germline trimming cut 5 bases from V and 5 bases from J; bases unmatched to any gene: 5. This CDR3 region has 16 residues. In germline, CDR1 is SNHLY, CDR2 FYNNEI. The CDR3 bases are TGTGCCAGCAGTCTCGGACTAGCGGGGGTGACCGGGGAGCTGTTTTTT. It translates to CASSLGLAGVTGELFF. Filled out from reference TRBV2 and TRBJ2-2, the complete variable domain reads EPEVTQTPSHQVTQMGQEVILRCVPISNHLYFYWYRQILGQKVEFLVSFYNNEISEKSEIFDDQFSVERPDGSNFTLKIRSTKLEDSAMYFCASSLGLAGVTGELFFGEGSRLTVL.

In DNA, the CDR3 is TGTGCCAGTAGTCCCGAACCTCGGCTCCAGGACCAAGAGACCCAGTACTTC. Translation: CASSPEPRLQDQETQYF. The chain is built from TRBV19 and TRBJ2-5; D gene uncertain. V lost 5 bases and J lost 0, with 19 bases in between. This CDR3 is 17 amino acids long. CDR1 is LNHDA, CDR2 SQIVND, per germline (reference sequence).

The chain carries TRBV29-1 and TRBJ2-1; no reliable D call. Trimming took 4 bases from V and 0 from J, leaving 10 bases between them. The CDR3 has 14 residues. Germline V CDR1 and CDR2: SQVTM, ANQGSEA. CDR3 nucleotides: TGCAGCGTTGTAATAGCCCCCTCCTACAATGAGCAGTTCTTC. Protein sequence: CSVVIAPSYNEQFF.

There are a few counts of this clone. The chain joins TRBV10-3 to TRBJ1-5; D is uncertain. Germline CDR1 is ENHRY and CDR2 is SYGVKD. V was shortened by 2 bases and J by 1 base, with 12 bases between the two germline ends. CDR3 length equals 16 residues. The CDR3 DNA reads TGTGCCATCAGTGAGGTTCTTTCAGGAAGCAATCAGCCCCAGCATTTT. Amino acid sequence: CAISEVLSGSNQPQHF.

The chain links TRBV2 to TRBJ2-7; no definite D call. The germline V gene encodes CDR1 SNHLY and CDR2 FYNNEI. The CDR3 covers 11 residues. Trimming took off 7 bases at V and 3 bases at J, with 7 bases between the two ends. CDR3 sequence reads: CASTRFYEQYF. The CDR3 nucleotides read TGTGCCAGCACCAGATTCTACGAGCAGTACTTC.

The J gene is TRBJ2-2, the V gene TRBV27, with TRBD1 matching over 8 bases. The germline V gene has CDR1 MNHEY and CDR2 SMNVEV (reference sequence). CDR3 size: 16 residues. V lost 7 bases and J lost 5; bases outside the gene matches: 12. CDR3 in DNA: TGTGCCAGCAAACATGATACAGGGGGAATGACCGGGGAGCTGTTTTTT. Protein sequence: CASKHDTGGMTGELFF.

The chain carries TRBV7-2 and TRBJ2-5; D ambiguous. The CDR3 extends over 13 amino acids. Germline loops: CDR1 SGHTA, CDR2 FQGNSA. V lost 1 base to trimming and J lost 2 bases, with 5 bases between them. Here the CDR3 DNA reads TGTGCCAGCAGCTTAGGGCAGCAAGAGACCCAGTACTTC. It specifies CASSLGQQETQYF.

This clone was recorded only once. The chain has TRBV5-6 and TRBJ2-1; TRBD1 agrees at 11 bases. The CDR3 runs to 15 residues. CDR1 is SGHDT and CDR2 is YYEEEE in the germline V gene. V was clipped by 5 bases and J by 2 bases; unmatched bases: 3. This chain's CDR3 is CASRLGQGAYNEQFF. DNA of the CDR3: TGTGCCAGCAGGCTGGGACAGGGGGCCTACAATGAGCAGTTCTTC.

The chain links TRBV5-1 to TRBJ2-5; possibly TRBD1 for D (7 bases). The CDR3 extends over 15 amino acids. Germline values: CDR1 SGHRS, CDR2 YFSETQ. Between the trimmed V and J ends, which lost 2 bases and 5 bases, there was a span of 16 bases. In nucleotides, the CDR3 is TGCGCCAGCAGCTTCGGAGCGGGCAGGGGGGAGACCCAGTACTTC. This codes for CASSFGAGRGETQYF.

The V gene is TRBV15, the J gene TRBJ1-1; weak D call: TRBD1 (5 bases). The CDR3 is made up of 17 amino acids. Per the germline V gene, CDR1 is LNHNV and CDR2 is YYDKDF (reference sequence). Between the trimmed V and J ends, which lost 3 bases and 1 base, there was a span of 18 bases. The CDR3 DNA follows: TGTGCCACCAGCAGGGGGCCCGATGCCCACACGAACACTGAAGCTTTCTTT. Translation: CATSRGPDAHTNTEAFF.

This rearrangement joins TRBV4-1 to TRBJ2-7; 10 bases map to TRBD1. This CDR3 is built from 19 residues. The J segment lost 2 bases and the V segment lost 2 bases, leaving 15 bases of the junction unmatched. Germline CDR1 and CDR2: MGHRA and YSYEKL. The CDR3 DNA follows: TGCGCCAGCAGCCAAAAGGGGGGCTATGGGGGGACAGGGGCCTACGAGCAGTACTTC. Translating it yields CASSQKGGYGGTGAYEQYF.

V and J are TRBV7-9 and TRBJ1-1; the D gene is possibly TRBD1 (6 bases). V shed 6 bases and J shed 7 bases, with 24 bases lying between them. The germline CDR1 and CDR2 sequences are SEHNR and FQNEAQ (reference sequence). CDR3 length: 16 residues. In nucleotides, the CDR3 is TGTGCCAGCAGTCGAATCCTGACAGGTTCACACCGTGAAGCTTTCTTT. Its protein is CASSRILTGSHREAFF.

The V call is TRBV7-8, the J call TRBJ1-5, with D perhaps matching TRBD1 (5 bases). The CDR3 contains 15 residues. Germline loops: CDR1 SGHVS, CDR2 FQNEAQ. Between the trimmed V and J ends, which lost 3 bases and 1 base, there was a span of 10 bases. As DNA, the CDR3 is TGTGCCAGCAGCTTTGACAGCAAAAGCAATCAGCCCCAGCATTTT. Amino acids: CASSFDSKSNQPQHF.

This chain links TRBV11-2 with TRBJ2-7; 7 nucleotides match TRBD2. Germline CDR1 SGHAT, CDR2 FQNNGV. V lost 8 bases to trimming and J lost 4 bases; unmatched junction nucleotides: 5. The CDR3 is made up of 12 amino acids. CDR3 region: CASQGEGYEQYF. The CDR3 DNA is TGTGCCAGCCAAGGGGAGGGGTACGAGCAGTACTTC.

This chain uses TRBV28 with TRBJ1-5; 9 bases map to TRBD1. The V and J ends lost 3 bases and 7 bases, in that order; junction bases with no gene match: 10. Germline V gives CDR1 MDHEN, CDR2 SYDVKM. CDR3 size: 16 residues. The DNA of the CDR3 is TGTGCCAGCAGTTTGGCGGACAGGGGAGCTAAGCAGCCCCAGCATTTT. It encodes CASSLADRGAKQPQHF.

The chain joins TRBV4-1 to TRBJ1-1; 8 nucleotides align to TRBD1. The CDR3 loop spans 14 amino acids. V shed 0 bases and J 7 bases; nucleotides not matched to a gene: 4. From germline, CDR1 is MGHRA and CDR2 YSYEKL. The CDR3 nucleotides read TGCGCCAGCAGCCAAGATGTGACAGGGGATGAAGCTTTCTTT. It encodes CASSQDVTGDEAFF.

The J gene is TRBJ1-1, the V gene TRBV4-1, with a weak D call TRBD1 (5 bases). The CDR3 spans 17 residues. Between the trimmed V and J ends, which lost 0 bases and 3 bases, there was a span of 17 bases. Germline-derived CDR1 and CDR2 are MGHRA and YSYEKL. The CDR3 DNA follows: TGCGCCAGCAGCCAAGATAAGCGCGGCCCCAGGGACACTGAAGCTTTCTTT. This translates into CASSQDKRGPRDTEAFF.

The CDR3 reads CASSLAQGQDTEAFF. For the CDR3, the DNA is TGTGCCAGCAGCTTAGCCCAAGGACAGGACACTGAAGCTTTCTTT. The chain combines TRBV7-9 with TRBJ1-1; 7 bases fit TRBD1. V dropped 0 bases and J dropped 3; count of bases not matched to a gene: 4. Germline assignment: CDR1 SEHNR and CDR2 FQNEAQ (reference sequence). The CDR3 has 15 amino acids.

The chain carries TRBV9 and TRBJ2-3; 12 nucleotides align to TRBD2. CDR3 size: 15 residues. Germline CDR1 reads SGDLS; CDR2 reads YYNGEE. V gave up 3 bases and J gave up 3 bases; unmatched junction bases: 2. CDR3 nucleotide sequence: TGTGCCAGCAGCGGGACTAGCGGGAAAACAGATACGCAGTATTTT. Protein product: CASSGTSGKTDTQYF. Together with reference TRBV9 and TRBJ2-3, the CDR3 gives the full variable domain: DSGVTQTPKHLITATGQRVTLRCSPRSGDLSVYWYQQSLDQGLQFLIQYYNGEERAKGNILERFSAQQFPDLHSELNLSSLELGDSALYFCASSGTSGKTDTQYFGPGTRLTVL.

This clone was seen a handful of times. V and J are TRBV5-8 and TRBJ2-7, with 9 bases fitting TRBD2. The CDR3 consists of 15 residues. V shed 2 bases and J 7 bases; nucleotides not matched to a gene: 10. Germline CDR1 reads SGHTS; CDR2 reads YDEGEE. In DNA form, the CDR3 reads TGTGCCAGCAGCTTTCTAGCGGGATCCGGGGGGGAGCAGTACTTC. It is translated as CASSFLAGSGGEQYF.

V usage is TRBV20-1 and J usage is TRBJ2-7, with a possible D match to TRBD2 (6 bases). V was clipped by 6 bases and J by 4 bases, with 10 bases between them. There are 11 residues in the CDR3. The germline V gene has CDR1 DFQATT and CDR2 SNEGSKA (reference sequence). CDR3 in amino acids: CSARGRYEQYF. Here the CDR3 DNA reads TGCAGTGCCCGGGGGAGGTACGAGCAGTACTTC.

The genes are TRBV27 and TRBJ2-5, with a tentative D call TRBD1 (7 bases). The V and J ends lost 3 bases and 5 bases respectively, with 16 bases between them. CDR3 size: 15 residues. Germline V gene lookup returns CDR1 MNHEY and CDR2 SMNVEV (reference sequence). The CDR3 spells CASSLLQGGRETQYF. The CDR3 region has the DNA TGTGCCAGCAGTTTGTTGCAGGGGGGAAGGGAGACCCAGTACTTC.

This chain connects TRBV7-9 to TRBJ1-2; TRBD1 matches at 10 bases. Germline CDR1 reads SEHNR; CDR2 reads FQNEAQ (reference sequence). The CDR3 extends over 14 amino acids. V gave up 6 bases and J gave up 5 bases; unmatched junction bases: 6. CDR3 loop: CASRPGQGGYGYTF. CDR3 bases: TGTGCCAGCAGACCCGGACAGGGGGGATATGGCTACACCTTC.

The chain recombines TRBV7-9 with TRBJ1-1; D not resolved. V lost 2 bases to trimming and J lost 6 bases, with 4 bases between them. Germline V gene sequence: CDR1 SEHNR, CDR2 FQNEAQ (reference sequence). The CDR3 contains 11 residues. The CDR3 DNA reads as TGTGCCAGCAGCTTAAGCGCTGAAGCTTTCTTT. Protein: CASSLSAEAFF.

The chain combines TRBV19 with TRBJ2-1; 7 nucleotides match TRBD2. Germline V gene sequence: CDR1 LNHDA, CDR2 SQIVND (reference sequence). The V gene end was trimmed by 6 bases and the J gene end by 10 bases; junction bases not matched to a gene: 15. This CDR3 has 15 residues. CDR3 nucleotides: TGTGCCAGTAGACCTCTAGCGGCCCTTAGGGACGAGCAGTTCTTC. This codes for CASRPLAALRDEQFF.

V usage is TRBV20-1 and J usage is TRBJ1-5, with D perhaps matching TRBD1 (5 bases). The CDR3 length is 11 residues. V was clipped by 2 bases and J by 8 bases, with 7 bases between them. Germline V gives CDR1 DFQATT, CDR2 SNEGSKA (reference sequence). This CDR3 is CSARLGEPQHF. CDR3 nucleotide sequence: TGCAGTGCTAGATTAGGGGAGCCCCAGCATTTT.

The rearrangement joins TRBV7-3 to TRBJ2-7, with D possibly TRBD1 on 5 matching bases. The CDR3 spans 17 residues. V lost 2 bases to trimming and J lost 2 bases, with 19 bases between them. Germline CDR1 SGHTA, CDR2 FQGTGA. The CDR3 sequence: CASSLEGEKGPTYEQYF. The CDR3 bases are TGTGCCAGCAGCTTAGAAGGGGAAAAGGGCCCTACCTACGAGCAGTACTTC.